The rows below give T cell receptor beta chains drawn from one sample of a study of identical twins. TCRdb re-called the 5' RACE reads through MiXCR, storing one row per CDR3 protein. The table lists 1.5 million to 2 million distinct CDR3 sequences, 25% to 35% of them singletons. Sequenced material: cord blood. Receptor source: a newborn girl in good health. Each CDR3 is given with its conserved first and last residue. The order of the fields is J gene, D gene, V gene, CDR3 protein. D genes are given only for firm matches.

TRBJ2-1	-	TRBV5-4	CASSQTGKGPSSYNEQFF
-	-	TRBV15	CATGKVRDEQYF
TRBJ2-7	-	TRBV5-4	CASSSGGQASYEQYF
TRBJ2-1	-	TRBV5-1	CASSWGTAGLNEQFF
TRBJ2-5	-	TRBV6-5	CASTDYGETQYF
TRBJ2-3	TRBD1	TRBV15	CATSRLHGTATDTQYF
TRBJ2-1	TRBD1	TRBV11-2	CASSEQGSSYNEQFF
TRBJ1-4	TRBD1	TRBV27	CASSRPGQNEKLFF
TRBJ1-4	-	TRBV7-6	CASSHLQKTNEKLFF
TRBJ2-1	TRBD2	TRBV27	CASSPIPGLGVLEQFF
TRBJ2-7	-	TRBV2	CASSETNGRPNEQYF
TRBJ2-7	TRBD2	TRBV27	CASSTELAGAPYEQYF
TRBJ2-3	TRBD2	TRBV25-1	CASSESSGGADTQYF
TRBJ2-5	-	TRBV7-2	CASSLLRERHNEQYF
TRBJ1-5	TRBD1	TRBV20-1	CSARDGTGSQPQHF
TRBJ2-7	-	TRBV5-1	CASSLVSGEGYEQYF
TRBJ2-7	TRBD2	TRBV27	CASSLTNSGSSYEQYF
TRBJ2-1	TRBD1	TRBV24-1	CATSDEGQGQFF
TRBJ1-2	TRBD1	TRBV6-6	CASSYSRQGDGYTF
TRBJ2-1	-	TRBV24-1	CATSDSYKDREQFF
TRBJ2-1	-	TRBV7-8	CASGYDSFERPQFF
TRBJ2-1	TRBD2	TRBV5-1	CASSLEGLAINNGQFF
TRBJ1-6	-	TRBV10-3	CAISEQNPNSPLHF
TRBJ2-1	TRBD1	TRBV29-1	CSAGTGRNEQFF
-	-	TRBV7-9	CASSSGASYEQFF
TRBJ2-1	-	TRBV29-1	CSVWQRGAKQFF